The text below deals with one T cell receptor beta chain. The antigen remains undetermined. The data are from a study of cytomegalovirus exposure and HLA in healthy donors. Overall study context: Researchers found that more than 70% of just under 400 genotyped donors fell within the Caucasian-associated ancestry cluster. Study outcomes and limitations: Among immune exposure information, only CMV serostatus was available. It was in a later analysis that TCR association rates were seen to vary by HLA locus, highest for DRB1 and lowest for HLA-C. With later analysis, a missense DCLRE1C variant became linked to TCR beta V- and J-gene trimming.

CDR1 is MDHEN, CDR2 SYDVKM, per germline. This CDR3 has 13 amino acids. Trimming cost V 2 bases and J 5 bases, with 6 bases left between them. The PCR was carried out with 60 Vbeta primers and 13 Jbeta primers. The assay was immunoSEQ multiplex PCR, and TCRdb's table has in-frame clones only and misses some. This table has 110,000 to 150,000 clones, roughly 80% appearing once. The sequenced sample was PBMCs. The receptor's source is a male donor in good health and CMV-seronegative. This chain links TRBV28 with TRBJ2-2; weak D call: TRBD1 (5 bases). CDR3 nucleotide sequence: TGTGCCAGCAGTTTAGCAGGGACCGGGGAGCTGTTTTTT. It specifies CASSLAGTGELFF. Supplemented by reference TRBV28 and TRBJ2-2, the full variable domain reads DVKVTQSSRYLVKRTGEKVFLECVQDMDHENMFWYRQDPGLGLRLIYFSYDVKMKEKGDIPEGYSVSREKKERFSLILESASTNQTSMYLCASSLAGTGELFFGEGSRLTVL.